This TCR beta chain was captured in a study of Ad26.COV2.S vaccination and SARS-CoV-2 variants (dated by TCRdb to the early 2020s). About the full investigation: Donors in the vaccine arm were drawn from COV1001, a phase I-IIa trial of Ad26.COV2.S in healthy adults that was multicentre, randomized, double-blind and placebo-controlled. Ad26.COV2.S was administered intramuscularly at a dose of 5x10^10 or 1x10^11 viral particles, either as one shot or as two shots given 56 days apart. Sequencing of the TCRbeta repertoire served to evaluate the specificity and breadth of SARS-CoV-2-reactive T cell receptors following Ad26.COV2.S vaccination. The TCR-sequenced set comprised approximately 32 samples: about 19 Ad26.COV2.S vaccine recipients, 5 placebo recipients and 8 SARS-CoV-2 convalescent individuals. Trial participants were randomized into five groups of five: low-dose or high-dose Ad26.COV2.S given once or twice, or placebo on both occasions. Investigators did not know the trial group allocation while performing experiments and assessing outcomes. What the authors observed across the whole study: The authors noted that total T cell responses may have been underestimated by the TCR breadth and depth analyses. Ad26.COV2.S recipients had higher spike-specific TCR breadth than placebo recipients (P = 0.0014). After vaccination, substantial breadth of spike-specific CD8+ and CD4+ T cell responses was reported. Comparable non-spike TCR breadth was observed between vaccine and placebo recipients, consistent with only spike being contained in the vaccine. The study lacked the statistical power to compare responses across vaccine doses or regimens.

Remarks on this clone: The antigen it recognizes is unknown. The sample holds no much larger clone one base away, and base qualities are not on file.

The germline V gene specifies MDHEN as CDR1 and SYDVKM as CDR2. V was cut back by 2 bases and J by 1 base, leaving a gap of 8 bases between them. The CDR3 covers 14 residues, taking in both the cysteine and the phenylalanine. This entry keeps only the CDR3 DNA: 42 bases, framed from base 1. Reading the label with the study, this specimen's treatment or condition is: some 20 received Ad26.COV2.S at low or high dose, single or two shots; about 5 received placebo; per-sample allocation not given. Repertoires of vaccine and placebo recipients were sequenced from samples collected on day 63 after the first injection. In Cohort 1b, about two dozen adults aged 18-55 years were enrolled at a single site in Boston, USA, between 29 July and 7 August 2020. Ad26.COV2.S was a replication-incompetent adenovirus type 26 vector that expressed a prefusion-stabilized SARS-CoV-2 spike protein derived from the original Wuhan strain.

The immunoSEQ Assay was the method used to sequence TCRbeta CDR3 regions. After extraction, genomic DNA underwent amplification by bias-controlled multiplex PCR, followed by high-throughput sequencing. The authors processed their data as follows. To quantify the absolute abundance of every unique TCRbeta CDR3 region, sequences were collapsed and filtered. T cell fraction was estimated by normalizing TCRbeta template counts to usable DNA, which was measured by amplifying reference genes present in all nucleated cells. Repertoire TCRs were annotated as SARS-CoV-2-specific when V gene, CDR3 amino acid sequence and J gene were exactly matched to a known reactive TCR set. The reference SARS-CoV-2 TCR set was obtained from MIRA and was filtered for enrichment in COVID-19-positive ImmuneCODE repertoires, whereby public or cross-reactive TCRs were removed. Using the MIRA antigens, annotated TCRs were further analysed by specific ORF or by position within an ORF. Breadth was defined as annotated unique rearrangements over total unique productive rearrangements; depth was the summed frequency of those rearrangements. Group comparisons of TCR breadth used two-sided Wilcoxon rank-sum tests. In its TCRdb copy, this immuneACCESS table keeps in-frame sequences only and misses some clones. Where compared with another copy, unresolved V genes explain less than half of these, and the others have no known cause. The V and J calls and clone size come from that table; D and trimming were worked out from the DNA. This sample holds about 320,000 clones; approximately 87% were observed only once. 4.5% to 5.5% of the sample lies in the top ten.

The V gene is TRBV28 and the J gene is TRBJ2-5; no D segment can be confidently identified. The clonotype originates from a person between 18 and 65 years old who received the Ad26.COV2.S COVID-19 vaccine or a placebo. The specimen was peripheral blood, collected in a trial of Ad26.COV2.S vaccine versus placebo. The encoded CDR3 is CASSLLAIQETQYF. The nucleotide sequence reads TGTGCCAGCAGTTTACTGGCAATCCAAGAGACCCAGTACTTC.